This TCR beta chain was sequenced for a study of T cell responses to AZD1222 COVID-19 vaccine listed by TCRdb under 2021. Concerning the study at large: TCR sequencing was performed for fewer than 250 trial participants, of whom about 210 were given two doses of AZD1222 and about 25 were given two doses of MenACWY control vaccine. Trial participants were enrolled into age subgroups of 18-55, 56-69 and 70-plus years, which contained around 140, 26 and 57 TCR-sequenced participants, respectively. Study-level results and caveats: Spike-specific TCR breadth and depth rose significantly after two AZD1222 doses compared with day 0 and with MenACWY recipients. Participants were mostly white British, with more females than males. The authors suggested clonal diversity may have been underestimated. The vaccine-associated CD4 TCRs covered the entire spike protein, and the dominant responses fell in regions 160-218 and 743-854. Because no day 14 peak-response samples were available, repertoires were characterized only after the peak T cell response. Reportedly, almost half of the unique spike-specific TCRs recognized epitopes lying outside the regions that are mutated in the B.1.351 and B.1.1.7 variants. The 56-69-year group was small, and its depth increase did not reach significance, likely because of low power. Conclusions about previously exposed vaccinees are limited because only a handful of AZD1222 recipients were SARS-CoV-2 seropositive at baseline.

The CDR3 regions of human TCRbeta chains were analyzed by immunosequencing. The original pipeline was this. TCRs in the repertoires were compared against a reference library of SARS-CoV-2-specific TCRs that had been generated with the MIRA antigen-specificity platform. Breadth was defined as the fraction of unique TCRs that were SARS-CoV-2-associated, and depth was defined as the fraction of total T cells that were SARS-CoV-2-associated. Each spike-specific TCR was assigned to its reactive spike region and to a CD4 or CD8 class using the MIRA data. Log10-transformed breadth and depth values were compared by one-way ANOVA with Sidak's multiple comparisons tests. TCRdb's version of the immuneACCESS table is confined to in-frame rearrangements and falls short of the full clone set. An unresolved V gene accounts for under half of the shortfall where checked; the remainder is of unknown origin. That table supplies the V and J calls and clone size; D and trimming were determined from the DNA. This sample gives about 180,000 clones in total; roughly 94% of them show up just once. The ten largest account for about 1.5% of the sample.

The sample's time point label is to be understood as: about 28 days (+/-7) after the second vaccine dose. AZD1222 recipients whose second dose came at about 4 weeks and those whose second dose came at about 12 weeks were combined into one group, since spike-specific TCR depth and breadth did not differ between the two schedules. The vaccinee samples were drawn from two UK trials, COV001 and COV002, one of which was a single-blind randomized controlled phase 2/3 trial testing AZD1222 (ChAdOx1 nCoV-19) in healthy adults. Trial participant PBMC samples were collected at day 0 and day 28 after the second dose for TCRbeta chain sequencing. Comments on this clone: Its antigen is not yet known. Base qualities are not provided; no much larger clone lies one nucleotide away.

Measured from the cysteine to the phenylalanine, the CDR3 is 14 residues long. Of the read, only the CDR3 DNA is kept; its 42 bases are in frame from base 1. From the germline V gene, CDR1 is MNHEY and CDR2 is SVGAGI. V is clipped by 6 bases and J by 8 bases, and the sequence between their germline boundaries is 16 bases long. The sequence is built from TRBV6-5 and TRBJ1-4; the D gene assignment is ambiguous. The material was peripheral blood, obtained 28 days after the second AZD1222 dose. The clonotype comes from an adult who received the AZD1222 COVID-19 vaccine. The CDR3 in this case is CASSRWSVGEKLFF. The bases read TGTGCCAGCAGCCGATGGAGCGTTGGGGAAAAACTGTTTTTT.